Sequencing of this TCR beta chain was carried out in a study of shared clonotypes between healthy human individuals (dated by TCRdb to the early 2020s). At the level of the whole study: Three men and a couple of women, aged 18 to 49 years, made up the cohort. To estimate repertoire size and how much clonotypes are shared between individuals, the study performed deep sequencing of blood TCR repertoires from a few healthy adults. For each donor, CD4 naive and CD4 memory were each run on three plates, CD8 naive on two plates, and CD8 memory on one plate. Leukapheresis yielded between about 0.85 and 9.5 billion PBMCs per donor. To increase sequencing depth and limit assay-specific biases, TCR repertoire library preparation and sequencing were carried out by different laboratories using diverse techniques. The investigation overall reported the following: Estimated clonotype richness was generally larger for naive than for memory subsets. Based on pairwise subsampling, the degree of clonotype sharing among donors was expected to be affected by sequencing depth. The genetic and exposure-history diversity represented was limited by the small number of donors. Compared with non-shared clonotypes, the clonotypes found in all four sorted-subset donors had higher generation probabilities. Rarefaction of sorted-subset datasets indicated incomplete sequencing despite the large sequencing depth. Around 5% of naive CD4, around 3.6% of naive CD8, around 2.3% of memory CD4, and about 0.4% of memory CD8 clonotypes were shared across four donors. Only blood was sampled, and tissue TCR repertoires likely differ from those in blood.

TCR CDR3 regions were amplified from genomic DNA by multiplex PCR using the deep immunoSEQ assay. Genomic DNA extracted from each cell subset was distributed evenly over all wells of several immunoSEQ 96-well plates, and each plate served as one replicate. Each replicate PCR for sorted subsets received about 0.2 ug genomic DNA, equal to about 30,000 T cell genomes. Purified libraries were measured with a Qubit 3.0 fluorometer, size-checked on a Bioanalyzer 2100, and measured again with the KAPA Library Quantification kit. A separate single-read 150-cycle Illumina NextSeq 550 flow cell was used to sequence each immunoSEQ 96-well plate. As for the original processing: The immunoSEQ output contained only junctional sequences without quality scores, so filtering could not match that applied to full-length reads. To assign V/J genes and CDR3, sequences were annotated against IMGT germline references using PyIR, a Python wrapper for IgBLAST v1.9. Any read was removed if the V/J assignment was weak (E-value above 1e-6), the CDR3 was missing, or the read contained stop codons, out-of-frame junctions, or ambiguous translated residues. V3J clonotypes were defined by identical inferred V gene, J gene, and CDR3 amino acid sequence. The percentage overlap between two repertoires was calculated by dividing the number of shared unique clonotypes by the size of the smaller repertoire. Three approaches were used to assess repertoire richness: RTK rarefaction, the Chao1 estimator, and Recon v2.1 estimates of unobserved clonotypes. For all TCRbeta clonotypes obtained by the gDNA method from a handful of donors, generation probabilities were computed with OLGA. In TCRdb, the immuneACCESS table is reduced to in-frame sequences with V and J assigned. These tables do not hold every clone; where another copy was compared, an unresolved V gene accounts for under half, and the others remain unexplained. The V and J calls and clone size were taken over from that table, and D and trimming were inferred from the DNA. The sample data list 1,500,000 or so clones, and approximately 96% of these were observed just once. The ten largest clones take up approximately 1.1% of the sample.

The CDR3 holds 13 amino acids from the cysteine to the phenylalanine. The sequence is cut down to CDR3 DNA, 39 bases in frame from base 1. The germline ends are 10 bases apart after V is trimmed by 3 bases and J by 4 bases. Sequences GTSNPN (CDR1) and SVGIG (CDR2) are obtained from the germline V gene (reference sequence). The table lists this clone with a count of one. Its target antigen remains unknown. There are no base qualities to consult, and no much larger clone falls within one base. The donors were healthy, HIV-negative adults who had no recently reported acute infections or vaccinations. All donors were Caucasian adults living in Nashville, Tennessee, USA. CD4+ T cells were enriched by magnetic negative selection, after which naive cells were positively selected on CD45RA and the negative fraction was taken as the memory subset. Blood was collected by leukapheresis, and PBMCs were isolated by Ficoll-Histopaque density gradient centrifugation and then cryopreserved in liquid nitrogen vapor phase. Analytical flow cytometry was used to check the purity and quantity of each magnetically sorted T cell population. From each sorted fraction, genomic DNA was isolated and quantified by UV absorbance on a Nanodrop 2000c.

Here the chain combines TRBV30 and TRBJ1-5; confidence is insufficient to name the D gene. This receptor was identified in a man aged 30 to 45 in good health. Sequencing was performed on naive CD4+ T cells sorted from blood. This specimen's cell subset or site label, per the study, means: CD45RA+ positively selected. The sequenced DNA is TGTGCCTGGAGAGCGGGCGGGAATCAGCCCCAGCATTTT. This gives the protein CAWRAGGNQPQHF.